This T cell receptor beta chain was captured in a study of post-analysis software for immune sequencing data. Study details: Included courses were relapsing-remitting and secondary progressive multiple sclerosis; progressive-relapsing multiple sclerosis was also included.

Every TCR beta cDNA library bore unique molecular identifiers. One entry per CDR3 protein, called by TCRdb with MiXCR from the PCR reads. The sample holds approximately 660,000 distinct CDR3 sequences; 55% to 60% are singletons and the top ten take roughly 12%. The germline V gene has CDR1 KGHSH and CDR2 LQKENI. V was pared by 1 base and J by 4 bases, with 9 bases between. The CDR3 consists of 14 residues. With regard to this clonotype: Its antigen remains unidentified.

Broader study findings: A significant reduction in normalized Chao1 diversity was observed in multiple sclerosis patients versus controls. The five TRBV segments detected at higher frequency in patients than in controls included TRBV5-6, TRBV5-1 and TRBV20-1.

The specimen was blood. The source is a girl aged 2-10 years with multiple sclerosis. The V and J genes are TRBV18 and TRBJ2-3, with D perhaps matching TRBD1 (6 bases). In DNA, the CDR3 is TGTGCCAGCTCACCACTCAGGGGAGCAGATACGCAGTATTTT. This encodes CASSPLRGADTQYF.